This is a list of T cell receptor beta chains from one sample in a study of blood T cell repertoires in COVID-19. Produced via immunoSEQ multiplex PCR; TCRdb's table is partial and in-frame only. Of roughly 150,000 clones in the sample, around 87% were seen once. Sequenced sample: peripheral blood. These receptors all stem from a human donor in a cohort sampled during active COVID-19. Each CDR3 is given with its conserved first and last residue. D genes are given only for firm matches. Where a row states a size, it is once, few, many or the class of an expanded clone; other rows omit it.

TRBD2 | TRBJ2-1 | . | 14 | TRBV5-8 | CASSFGRVYNEQFF | TGTGCCAGCAGCTTTGGGAGGGTATACAATGAGCAGTTCTTC
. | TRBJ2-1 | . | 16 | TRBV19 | CASSIDSFRVGNEQFF | TGTGCCAGTAGTATAGATTCGTTTCGGGTTGGCAATGAGCAGTTCTTC
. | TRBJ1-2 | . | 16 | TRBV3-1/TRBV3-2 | CASSQDSRGQVYGYTF | TGTGCCAGCAGCCAAGATTCCCGTGGGCAAGTTTATGGCTACACCTTC
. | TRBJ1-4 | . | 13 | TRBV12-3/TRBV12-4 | CASSYRFGEKLFF | TGTGCCAGCAGCTACAGGTTTGGGGAAAAACTGTTTTTT
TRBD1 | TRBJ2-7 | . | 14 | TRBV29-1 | CSVSGTGSSYEQYF | TGCAGCGTTTCCGGGACAGGGAGCTCCTACGAGCAGTACTTC
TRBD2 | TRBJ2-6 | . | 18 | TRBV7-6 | CASSSGLAGYSGANVLTF | TGTGCCAGCAGCTCCGGACTAGCGGGATACTCTGGGGCCAACGTCCTGACTTTC
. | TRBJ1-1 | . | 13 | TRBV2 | CASTLGGITEAFF | TGTGCCAGCACCCTCGGGGGAATCACTGAAGCTTTCTTT
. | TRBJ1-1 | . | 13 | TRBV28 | CASSLGGITEAFF | TGTGCCAGCAGTTTGGGGGGGATCACTGAAGCTTTCTTT
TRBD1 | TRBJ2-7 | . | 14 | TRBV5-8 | CASRTGRLSYEQYF | TGTGCCAGCAGGACAGGGAGATTATCCTACGAGCAGTACTTC
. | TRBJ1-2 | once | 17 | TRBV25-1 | CASSATRGETFDPGYTF | TGTGCCAGCAGTGCGACCCGGGGAGAAACTTTTGATCCTGGCTACACCTTC
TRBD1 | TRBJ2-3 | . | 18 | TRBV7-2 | CASSLNPRGTGYGDTQYF | TGTGCCAGCAGCTTAAACCCGAGGGGGACAGGGTATGGAGATACGCAGTATTTT
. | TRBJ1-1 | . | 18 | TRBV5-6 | CASSLLFSGFAGNTEAFF | TGTGCCAGCAGCTTATTATTTTCGGGGTTCGCGGGGAACACTGAAGCTTTCTTT
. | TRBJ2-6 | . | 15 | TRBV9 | CASSPRASGANVLTF | TGTGCCAGCAGCCCCCGCGCCTCTGGGGCCAACGTCCTGACTTTC
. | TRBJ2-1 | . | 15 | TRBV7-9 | CASSRGAAGDNEQFF | TGTGCCAGCAGCCGGGGGGCGGCCGGGGACAATGAGCAGTTCTTC
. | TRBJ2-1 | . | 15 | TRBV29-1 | CSAHLWRGPDNEQFF | TGCAGCGCCCACCTCTGGCGGGGGCCGGACAATGAGCAGTTCTTC
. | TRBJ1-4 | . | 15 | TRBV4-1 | CASSQVNGGNEKLFF | TGCGCCAGCAGCCAAGTAAACGGTGGTAATGAAAAACTGTTTTTT
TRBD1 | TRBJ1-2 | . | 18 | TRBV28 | CASSLPASPNDRAYGYTF | TGTGCCAGCAGTCTGCCCGCGTCCCCCAACGACAGGGCCTATGGCTACACCTTC
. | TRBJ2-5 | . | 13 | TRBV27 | CASSQWAQETQYF | TGTGCCAGCAGCCAATGGGCCCAAGAGACCCAGTACTTC
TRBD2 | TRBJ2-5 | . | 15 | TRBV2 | CASTVSGAMGETQYF | TGTGCCAGCACCGTTAGCGGGGCCATGGGGGAGACCCAGTACTTC
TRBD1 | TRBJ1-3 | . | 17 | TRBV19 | CASSTGGQATLGNTIYF | TGTGCCAGTAGTACCGGAGGACAGGCAACTCTTGGAAACACCATATATTTT
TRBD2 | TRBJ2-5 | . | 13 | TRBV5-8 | CASIRGGKETQYF | TGTGCCAGCATACGGGGGGGAAAAGAGACCCAGTACTTC
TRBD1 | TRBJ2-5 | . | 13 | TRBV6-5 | CASNDRGGKTQYF | TGTGCCAGCAACGACAGGGGTGGAAAGACCCAGTACTTC